This TCR beta chain was documented in a study of CD8 T cells in ankylosing spondylitis. MiXCR, run by TCRdb on the 5' RACE reads, gives a single entry per CDR3 protein. The sample lists under 200,000 distinct CDR3 sequences, 9.8% occurring once. Trimming left V 4 bases short and J 3 bases short, with 9 bases between. This CDR3 contains 13 residues. Input material: blood, either unsorted or a sorted T cell fraction (not recorded which). This sequence originates from a female donor with ankylosing spondylitis or in good health (not recorded which). The chain links TRBV12-3 or TRBV12-4 to TRBJ1-2; a weak D match, TRBD1 (5 bases). CDR3 region: CASSWGLHYGYTF. CDR3 sequence (DNA): TGTGCCAGCAGTTGGGGCCTGCACTATGGCTACACCTTC.